These 3 T cell receptor beta chains share one sample of origin, sequenced in a study of PD-1 blockade in classical Hodgkin lymphoma (TCRdb year 2020). Sample time point, as interpreted from the label and publication: cycle 1 day 1 (C1D1), immediately before nivolumab initiation. All trial patients had relapsed after autologous stem cell transplantation, with cohorts A, B and C differing in prior brentuximab vedotin exposure. A Miltenyi CD8+ T cell isolation kit was used for magnetic negative selection to purify CD8+ T cells from thawed PBMCs. Preparation of the library involved the immunoSEQ multiplex PCR assay. Sourced from immuneACCESS, this table was stored by TCRdb with only in-frame sequences that have V and J called. A share of the clones is absent; for the studies checked, an unresolved V gene accounts for under half, and the remainder has no known explanation. For this sample there are over 25,000 clones; 85% to 90% appear just once. Of the sample, about 7% is held by the ten largest clones.

The specimen was CD8+ T cells from blood, collected at baseline. Receptors originate from a human donor with classical Hodgkin lymphoma.

The V call is TRBV9, the J call TRBJ2-3, with TRBD2 identical over 12 bases. In germline, CDR1 is SGDLS, CDR2 YYNGEE. V lost 0 bases, J lost 10 bases, and 9 bases stayed unmatched. CDR3 length equals 16 residues. The CDR3 spells CASSVETSGGAYPQYF. DNA of the CDR3: TGTGCCAGCAGCGTAGAGACTAGCGGGGGAGCTTACCCGCAGTATTTT.

The CDR3 reads CASSDEHTDTQYF. DNA of the CDR3: TGTGCCAGCAGCGATGAGCACACAGATACGCAGTATTTT. The chain combines TRBV5-4 with TRBJ2-3, with unresolved D. V lost 4 bases to trimming and J lost 2 bases, with 8 bases between them. The CDR3 loop spans 13 amino acids. Germline CDR1 reads SGHNT; CDR2 reads YYREEE (reference sequence).

This chain uses TRBV6-5 with TRBJ2-2; perhaps TRBD2 as D (5 bases). Per the germline V gene, CDR1 is MNHEY and CDR2 is SVGAGI. Trimming stripped 0 bases from V and 6 bases from J, with 8 bases between. This CDR3 is built from 14 residues. The CDR3 DNA reads as TGTGCCAGCAGTTACTCGATGGAGGCCGGGGAGCTGTTTTTT. As protein: CASSYSMEAGELFF.